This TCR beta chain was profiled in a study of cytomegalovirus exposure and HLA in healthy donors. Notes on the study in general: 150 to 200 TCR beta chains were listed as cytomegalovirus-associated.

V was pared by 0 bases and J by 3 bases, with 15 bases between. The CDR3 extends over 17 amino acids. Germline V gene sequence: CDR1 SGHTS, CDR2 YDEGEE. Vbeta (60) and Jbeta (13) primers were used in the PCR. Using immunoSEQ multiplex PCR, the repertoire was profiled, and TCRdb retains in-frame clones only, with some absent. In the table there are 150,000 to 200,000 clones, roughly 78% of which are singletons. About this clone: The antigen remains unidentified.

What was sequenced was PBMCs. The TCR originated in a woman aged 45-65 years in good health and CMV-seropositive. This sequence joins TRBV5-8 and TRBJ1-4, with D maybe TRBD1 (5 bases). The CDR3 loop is CASSLGASWDSNEKLFF. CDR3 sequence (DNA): TGTGCCAGCAGCTTGGGAGCCTCCTGGGACTCTAATGAAAAACTGTTTTTT.